Presented here are 2 T cell receptor beta chains from one specimen sequenced in a study of T cell changes during pregnancy in multiple sclerosis. Using immunoSEQ multiplex PCR, the repertoire was profiled, and TCRdb retains in-frame clones only, with some absent. The data show 30,000 or so clones, about 88% seen once. The sequenced sample was CD4+ T cells from peripheral blood mononuclear cells, obtained in the second trimester of pregnancy. These receptors were obtained from a female donor in good health, enrolled as a control in a pregnancy study.

This sequence joins TRBV29-1 and TRBJ1-2; D is unclear. The V and J ends lost 0 bases and 0 bases respectively, with 11 bases between them. CDR3 length: 15 residues. The germline gives CDR1 SQVTM, CDR2 ANQGSEA. In DNA form, the CDR3 reads TGCAGCGTTGAAGATCTCGGCAGCGCTAACTATGGCTACACCTTC. Translating it yields CSVEDLGSANYGYTF.

This chain uses TRBV20-1 with TRBJ2-7; D call uncertain. This CDR3 has 11 amino acids. Trimming removed 1 base from V and 3 bases from J, with 4 bases in between. Germline lookup yields CDR1 DFQATT and CDR2 SNEGSKA (reference sequence). CDR3: CSARVGYEQYF. Here the CDR3 DNA reads TGCAGTGCTAGAGTCGGCTACGAGCAGTACTTC.